The T cell receptor (beta chain) under discussion was sequenced for a study of OX40 agonist ivuxolimab in advanced cancers. Across the study: Patients treated during dose escalation were battling hepatocellular carcinoma, melanoma, renal cell or head and neck cancer.

V was clipped by 4 bases and J by 0 bases; unmatched bases: 9. CDR1 SGHAT and CDR2 FQNNGV come from the germline V gene. CDR3 length: 17 residues. The protocol was immunoSEQ multiplex PCR, while the TCRdb copy is restricted to in-frame clones and leaves out a portion. In the table there are around 67,000 clones, roughly 83% of which are singletons. The V and J genes are TRBV11-2 and TRBJ2-1; 7 bases match TRBD1. The sample consisted of CD4+ or CD8+ T cells sorted from blood, taken in a trial of the OX40 agonist ivuxolimab. The receptor's source is an adult with an advanced solid tumor such as melanoma, head and neck, liver or kidney cancer. CDR3 in amino acids: CASSSGRQGLSYNEQFF. Here the CDR3 DNA reads TGTGCCAGCAGCTCCGGCCGACAGGGCCTCTCCTACAATGAGCAGTTCTTC.